This T cell receptor (beta chain) emerged from a study of T cell repertoires in cytomegalovirus infection. Overall study context: It can be stated that public TCR beta signatures indicated CMV infection as well as a matching HLA type. Study-level findings and limits: HLA-C-restricted CMV-specific TCR beta clonotypes prevailed in the ex vivo response. Cumulated frequencies of public TCR beta families served to identify carriers of CMV plus the relevant HLA.

Germline CDR1 SGHTA, CDR2 FQGNSA. This CDR3 spans 18 amino acids. V was shortened by 3 bases and J by 3 bases, with 22 bases between the two germline ends. This clonotype came up many times. Antigen unknown. Using its own MiXCR run on the reads, TCRdb lists one record per CDR3 protein. The sample has 200,000 to 300,000 distinct CDR3 sequences, approximately 13% seen once; the top ten hold around 8.8%. The chain joins TRBV7-2 to TRBJ2-3; a weak D match, TRBD2 (6 bases). The receptor comes from a human donor in good health (CMV status not recorded). Some clones in this sample may be carry-over from other donors' samples. The sequenced sample consisted of PBMCs. The CDR3 spells CASSFRLAYAPRTDTQYF. The CDR3 bases are TGTGCCAGCAGCTTTAGGCTAGCGTACGCACCGAGGACAGATACGCAGTATTTT.